This T cell receptor (beta chain) is drawn from a study of CD4+ T cells in melanoma. Regarding this clone: Its antigen is unknown.

Looked up from germline, CDR1 is SGHTA and CDR2 is FQGTGA. Germline trimming cut 2 bases from V and 6 bases from J; bases unmatched to any gene: 8. The CDR3 runs to 15 residues. Study-wide findings and caveats: A reported correlation linked neoantigen-specific CD4+ T cells to CD8+, macrophage and B cell function. Neoantigen-specific CD4+ T cells in melanoma reportedly had diverse differentiation states.

The method was immunoSEQ multiplex PCR; TCRdb's version includes in-frame clones alone and lacks a portion of them. The data contain over 15,000 clones, 83% of them singletons. This clonotype was obtained from a human donor with melanoma. The sequenced material came from cells from a culture (not recorded whether cultured in vitro). V gene TRBV7-3 combines with J gene TRBJ2-7; 9 bases are a match to TRBD2. The CDR3 DNA reads as TGTGCCAGCAGCTTAGGGCTAGCGGGGACCTCCGAGCAGTACTTC. This codes for CASSLGLAGTSEQYF.